The sequence of this T cell receptor beta chain was determined in a study of blood T cell repertoires in COVID-19. V was clipped by 6 bases and J by 4 bases, with 10 bases between them. This CDR3 is 11 amino acids long. In germline, CDR1 is SQVTM, CDR2 ANQGSEA. Original processing methods: Nucleated cell counts were estimated from reference gene primer amplification. Profiled with immunoSEQ multiplex PCR; TCRdb holds only in-frame clones, not every one. Clone size and V and J calls were adopted from that table, with D and trimming inferred from the DNA. The table has over 80,000 clones, roughly nine tenths seen once.

This sequence originates from a human donor with active COVID-19. The donor label of this sample is uncertain. The rearrangement uses TRBV29-1 and TRBJ2-7; possible D gene TRBD2, 5 bases. The sequencing input was peripheral blood. CDR3 loop: CSVRALYEQYF. The CDR3 nucleotides are TGCAGCGTGAGGGCCCTTTACGAGCAGTACTTC.